The 14 T cell receptor beta chains presented below share a single source sample, sequenced in a study of Ad26.COV2.S vaccination and SARS-CoV-2 variants. Assay used: immunoSEQ multiplex PCR; TCRdb lists only in-frame clones, some missing. The table has around 340,000 clones, roughly 90% seen once. Stated treatment: around 19 received Ad26.COV2.S at low or high dose, single or two shots; 5 received placebo; per-sample allocation not given. Specimen acquisition occurred on day 63 following the initial vaccine or placebo injection. The sample consisted of peripheral blood, taken in a trial of Ad26.COV2.S vaccine versus placebo. The receptor source for this set is a person aged 18-60 years who received the Ad26.COV2.S COVID-19 vaccine or a placebo.

The chain recombines TRBV3-1 (or the pseudogene TRBV3-2) with TRBJ1-1; no clear D gene. The V gene's germline CDR1 is LGHDT and CDR2 YNNKEL (reference sequence). There are 14 residues in the CDR3. Trimming cost V 1 base and J 7 bases, with 13 bases left between them. This CDR3 reads CASSQAATKIEAFF. The CDR3 region has the DNA TGTGCCAGCAGCCAAGCGGCCACCAAAATTGAAGCTTTCTTT.

The chain joins TRBV7-6 to TRBJ2-2, with a possible D match to TRBD1 (6 bases). This CDR3 region has 15 residues. V was pared by 2 bases and J by 1 base, with 8 bases between. Germline lookup yields CDR1 SGHVS and CDR2 FNYEAQ. CDR3 protein: CASSLLGGNTGELFF. The CDR3 bases are TGTGCCAGCAGCTTATTAGGGGGGAACACCGGGGAGCTGTTTTTT.

This chain links TRBV4-1 with TRBJ2-6, with TRBD1 matching 7 bases. V lost 3 bases and J lost 4; bases outside the gene matches: 6. The CDR3 has 16 amino acids. Germline CDR1 is MGHRA and CDR2 is YSYEKL. The CDR3, as DNA: TGCGCCAGCAGCCAGATAGGGGGCGCGGGGGCCAACGTCCTGACTTTC. Amino acids: CASSQIGGAGANVLTF.

This clone was seen only once. This rearrangement joins TRBV24-1 to TRBJ2-6; TRBD2 matches at 9 bases. The CDR3 spans 16 residues. Germline V CDR1 and CDR2: KGHDR, SFDVKD. With V trimmed by 5 bases and J by 2 bases, 3 bases remained unmatched. The CDR3 DNA reads as TGTGCCACCAGTGCTAGCGGGATAACTGGGGCCAACGTCCTGACTTTC. It codes for CATSASGITGANVLTF.

A few counts support this clone. V and J are TRBV3-1 (or the pseudogene TRBV3-2) and TRBJ1-2, with D unclear. Germline loops: CDR1 LGHDT, CDR2 YNNKEL (reference sequence). There are 12 residues in the CDR3. Trimming left V 3 bases short and J 4 bases short, with 6 bases between. CDR3: CASSQGGYGYTF. The CDR3 coding sequence is TGTGCCAGCAGCCAGGGAGGCTATGGCTACACCTTC.

This clone was seen only a few times. J is TRBJ1-1 and V is TRBV27; TRBD1 matches at 7 bases. CDR3 length equals 16 residues. Germline CDR1 MNHEY, CDR2 SMNVEV (reference sequence). V lost 5 bases to trimming and J lost 3 bases; unmatched junction nucleotides: 12. As DNA, the CDR3 is TGTGCCAGCAGTCGCCTCCCCGGGACAGCGTACACTGAAGCTTTCTTT. As protein: CASSRLPGTAYTEAFF.

The chain links TRBV18 to TRBJ1-6; 11 bases match TRBD1. Germline CDR1 reads KGHSH; CDR2 reads LQKENI. The CDR3 contains 16 residues. J gave up 7 bases and V 6 bases, and 8 bases lay outside the gene matches. In nucleotides, the CDR3 is TGTGCCAGCTCTCTAGGACAGGGGGCCCTCAATTCACCCCTCCACTTT. This sequence encodes CASSLGQGALNSPLHF. The variable domain in full, completed from reference TRBV18 and TRBJ1-6, reads NAGVMQNPRHLVRRRGQEARLRCSPMKGHSHVYWYRQLPEEGLKFMVYLQKENIIDESGMPKERFSAEFPKEGPSILRIQQVVRGDSAAYFCASSLGQGALNSPLHFGNGTRLTVT.

This clone appeared a single time. The V call is TRBV6-2 or TRBV6-3, the J call TRBJ2-1; 10 positions match TRBD2. Losses at the gene ends were 0 bases for V and 5 bases for J; bases not matched to a gene: 4. CDR1 and CDR2 (germline): MNHEY, SVGEGT. This CDR3 region has 16 residues. CDR3 residues: CASSYSALAGDNEQFF. CDR3 DNA sequence: TGTGCCAGCAGTTACTCTGCCCTAGCGGGGGACAATGAGCAGTTCTTC.

This rearrangement joins TRBV6-4 to TRBJ1-2; D is ambiguous. Trimming left V 6 bases short and J 7 bases short, with 15 bases between. The CDR3 spans 13 residues. Per the germline V gene, CDR1 is MRHNA and CDR2 is SNTAGT. As DNA, the CDR3 is TGTGCCAGCAGCGCCGACGGGCGGCGTGGCTACACCTTC. Its translation: CASSADGRRGYTF.

The chain links TRBV29-1 to TRBJ2-5, with 12 bases fitting TRBD2. The CDR3 loop spans 16 amino acids. After removal of 7 bases from V and 4 bases from J, the junction contained 13 bases not matched to a gene. The germline V gene has CDR1 SQVTM and CDR2 ANQGSEA. CDR3 sequence reads: CSAETSGSWGGETQYF. The DNA for the CDR3 is TGCAGCGCGGAGACTAGCGGGAGTTGGGGAGGAGAGACCCAGTACTTC.

This clone was recorded a few times. The J gene is TRBJ1-2, the V gene TRBV6-1, with D perhaps TRBD1 (6 bases). The CDR3 consists of 16 residues. Germline CDR1 MNHNS, CDR2 SASEGT. V dropped 1 base and J dropped 4 bases, with 16 bases sitting between them. The CDR3 coding sequence is TGTGCCAGCAGTGAAGAGGGAGGCGGGGGGGCCTATGGCTACACCTTC. Translation: CASSEEGGGGAYGYTF.

The V and J genes are TRBV7-9 and TRBJ1-1, with 7 bases that match TRBD1. Germline CDR1 and CDR2: SEHNR and FQNEAQ (reference sequence). The CDR3 totals 13 residues. V dropped 4 bases and J dropped 10; count of bases not matched to a gene: 9. The CDR3 DNA reads as TGTGCCAGCAGCTCTACCGCAGGGGGAAGAGCTTTCTTT. It translates to CASSSTAGGRAFF. Drawing the rest from reference TRBV7-9 and TRBJ1-1, the complete variable domain is DTGVSQNPRHKITKRGQNVTFRCDPISEHNRLYWYRQTLGQGPEFLTYFQNEAQLEKSRLLSDRFSAERPKGSFSTLEIQRTEQGDSAMYLCASSSTAGGRAFFGQGTRLTVV.

The rearrangement links TRBV4-1 to TRBJ1-2, with D possibly matching TRBD1 (5 bases). In germline, CDR1 is MGHRA, CDR2 YSYEKL. The germline V and J ends were trimmed by 1 base and 2 bases, with 11 bases remaining between them. The CDR3 length is 15 residues. DNA for the CDR3: TGCGCCAGCAGCCAAGTGGGCAGGGCGAACTATGGCTACACCTTC. Translation gives CASSQVGRANYGYTF.

The chain links TRBV11-2 to TRBJ2-7, with D possibly TRBD1 on 5 matching bases. There are 14 residues in the CDR3. The V gene's germline CDR1 is SGHAT and CDR2 FQNNGV. With 1 base removed from V and 3 bases from J, the gap between germline ends came to 10 bases. The CDR3 nucleotides read TGTGCCAGCAGCTTAGCCAGGGTGGGCTACGAGCAGTACTTC. Translating gives CASSLARVGYEQYF.